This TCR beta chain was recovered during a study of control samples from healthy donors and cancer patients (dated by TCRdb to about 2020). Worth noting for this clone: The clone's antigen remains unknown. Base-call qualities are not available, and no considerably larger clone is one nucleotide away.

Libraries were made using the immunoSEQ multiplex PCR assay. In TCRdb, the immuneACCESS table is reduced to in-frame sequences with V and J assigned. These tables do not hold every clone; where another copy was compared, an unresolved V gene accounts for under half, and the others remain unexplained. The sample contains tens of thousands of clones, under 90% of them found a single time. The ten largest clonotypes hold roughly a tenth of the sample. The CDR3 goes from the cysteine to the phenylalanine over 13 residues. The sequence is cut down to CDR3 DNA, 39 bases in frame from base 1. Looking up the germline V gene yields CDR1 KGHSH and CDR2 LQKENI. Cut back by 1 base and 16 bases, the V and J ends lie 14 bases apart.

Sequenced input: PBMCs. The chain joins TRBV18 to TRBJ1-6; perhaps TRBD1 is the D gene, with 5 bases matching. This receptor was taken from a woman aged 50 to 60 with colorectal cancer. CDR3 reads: CASSPQRDGELHF. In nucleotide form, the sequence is TGTGCCAGCTCACCACAAAGGGACGGTGAGCTCCACTTT.